Included here is one TCR beta chain sequence, with context. CDR3 length equals 15 residues. Germline values: CDR1 SGHRS, CDR2 YFSETQ. Trimming cost V 7 bases and J 3 bases, with 17 bases left between them. Assay used: immunoSEQ multiplex PCR; TCRdb lists only in-frame clones, some missing. The sample records 9,000 to 15,000 clones, 71% being singletons. The data originate from a study of T cells after somatic rescue of genetic block. This rearrangement joins TRBV5-1 to TRBJ2-1; D could derive from TRBD1 or TRBD2 (6 bases each). The TCR sequence derives from a boy between 10 and 17 years old. Sequenced sample: peripheral blood mononuclear cells (PBMCs). The CDR3 nucleotides read TGCGCCAGCGGACGAGGGGGGTTTTACTACAATGAGCAGTTCTTC. Translation: CASGRGGFYYNEQFF.